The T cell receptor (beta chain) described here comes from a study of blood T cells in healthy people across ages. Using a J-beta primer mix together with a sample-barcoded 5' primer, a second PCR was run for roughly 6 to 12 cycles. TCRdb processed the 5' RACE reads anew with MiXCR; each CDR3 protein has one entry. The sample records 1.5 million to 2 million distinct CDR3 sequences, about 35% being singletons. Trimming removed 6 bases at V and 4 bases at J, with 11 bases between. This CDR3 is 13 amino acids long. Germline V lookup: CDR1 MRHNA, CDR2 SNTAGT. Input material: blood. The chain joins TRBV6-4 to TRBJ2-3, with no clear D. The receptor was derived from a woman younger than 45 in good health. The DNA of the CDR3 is TGTGCCAGCAGCGAATTCTTCGCAGATACGCAGTATTTT. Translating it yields CASSEFFADTQYF.